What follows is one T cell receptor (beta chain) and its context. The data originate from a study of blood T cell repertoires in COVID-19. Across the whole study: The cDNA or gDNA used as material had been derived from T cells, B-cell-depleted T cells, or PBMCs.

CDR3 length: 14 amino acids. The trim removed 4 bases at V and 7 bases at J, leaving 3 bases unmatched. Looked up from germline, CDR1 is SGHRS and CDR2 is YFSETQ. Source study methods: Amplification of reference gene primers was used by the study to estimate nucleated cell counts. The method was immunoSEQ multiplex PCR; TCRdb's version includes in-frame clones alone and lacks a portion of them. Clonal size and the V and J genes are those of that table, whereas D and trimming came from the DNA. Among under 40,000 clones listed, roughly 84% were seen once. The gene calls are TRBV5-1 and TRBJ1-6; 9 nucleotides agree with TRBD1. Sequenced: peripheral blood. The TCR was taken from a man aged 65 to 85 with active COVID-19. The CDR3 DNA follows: TGCGCCAGCAGCAGGGACAGGGAGAATTCACCCCTCCACTTT. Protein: CASSRDRENSPLHF. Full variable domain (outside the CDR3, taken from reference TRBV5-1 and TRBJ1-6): KAGVTQTPRYLIKTRGQQVTLSCSPISGHRSVSWYQQTPGQGLQFLFEYFSETQRNKGNFPGRFSGRQFSNSRSEMNVSTLELGDSALYLCASSRDRENSPLHFGNGTRLTVT.